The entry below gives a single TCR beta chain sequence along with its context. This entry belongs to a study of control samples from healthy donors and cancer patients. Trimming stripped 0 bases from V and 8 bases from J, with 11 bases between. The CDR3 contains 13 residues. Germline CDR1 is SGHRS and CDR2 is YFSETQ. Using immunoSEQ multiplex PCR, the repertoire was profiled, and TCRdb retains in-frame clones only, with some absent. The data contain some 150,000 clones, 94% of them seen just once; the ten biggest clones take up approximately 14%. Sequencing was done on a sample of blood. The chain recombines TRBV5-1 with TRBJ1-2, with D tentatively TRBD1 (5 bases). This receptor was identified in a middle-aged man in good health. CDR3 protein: CASSLDGARGYTF. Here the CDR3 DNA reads TGCGCCAGCAGCTTGGATGGGGCGCGGGGCTACACCTTC.